Below are 11 T cell receptor beta chains sequenced from a single sample in a study of Ad26.COV2.S vaccination and SARS-CoV-2 variants. Generated by immunoSEQ multiplex PCR, the TCRdb table keeps only in-frame clones and is missing some. Here the sample spans roughly 92,000 clones, more than 65% being singletons. Sequences were derived from peripheral blood, sampled after recovery from COVID-19. The receptors here all came from a human donor who had recovered from COVID-19.

This chain uses TRBV6-5 with TRBJ1-3; tentative D call: TRBD1 (6 bases). This CDR3 comprises 14 residues. The V end lost 6 bases, the J end lost 3 bases, and 12 bases lay between the germline ends. Germline V lookup: CDR1 MNHEY, CDR2 SVGAGI. The CDR3 DNA reads as TGTGCCAGCAGGGTTACAGGGAATGGAAACACCATATATTTT. Translation gives CASRVTGNGNTIYF.

In nucleotides, the CDR3 is TGCGCCAGCAGCCAAGATTTAGGCTTCGGGGACAGCTCCTACGAGCAGTACTTC. Amino acids: CASSQDLGFGDSSYEQYF. The chain links TRBV4-3 to TRBJ2-7, with TRBD1 identical over 7 bases. Trimming cost V 0 bases and J 0 bases; bases outside gene matches: 11. The CDR3 is 18 amino acids. Germline CDR1 LGHNA, CDR2 YSLEER.

This sequence joins TRBV5-4 and TRBJ2-7, with 12 bases that match TRBD2. Per the germline V gene, CDR1 is SGHNT and CDR2 is YYREEE (reference sequence). With 4 bases clipped from V and 2 bases from J, the junction kept 1 base outside the gene matches. The CDR3 is made up of 14 amino acids. CDR3 region: CASSLAGGPYEQYF. CDR3 in DNA: TGTGCCAGCAGCCTAGCGGGAGGGCCCTACGAGCAGTACTTC.

The V call is TRBV29-1, the J call TRBJ1-1; no firm D call. The CDR3 loop spans 11 amino acids. V lost 5 bases and J 6 bases, leaving 10 bases between the germline ends. The germline gives CDR1 SQVTM, CDR2 ANQGSEA. CDR3 DNA: TGCAGCGTTATGACCGCGTCTGAAGCTTTCTTT. Protein product: CSVMTASEAFF.

This sequence joins TRBV9 and TRBJ2-1; 7 positions match TRBD2. CDR3 length: 15 residues. Per germline, CDR1 SGDLS and CDR2 YYNGEE. V shed 2 bases, J shed 4 bases, and the junction held 6 bases outside the gene matches. The chain's CDR3 is CASSVRGGKYNEQFF. DNA for the CDR3: TGTGCCAGCAGCGTGAGGGGAGGGAAGTACAATGAGCAGTTCTTC.

The chain recombines TRBV7-2 with TRBJ2-2, with TRBD2 matching over 12 bases. J was trimmed by 4 bases and V by 5 bases; bases with no gene match: 5. Germline V gene lookup returns CDR1 SGHTA and CDR2 FQGNSA. The CDR3 spans 16 residues. CDR3 sequence (DNA): TGTGCCAGCAGCCACCCGGGACTAGCGGGCACCGGGGAGCTGTTTTTT. This codes for CASSHPGLAGTGELFF.

The genes are TRBV15 and TRBJ1-5; the D is unclear. There are 12 residues in the CDR3. V lost 0 bases to trimming and J lost 10 bases, with 7 bases between them. Germline-derived CDR1 and CDR2 are LNHNV and YYDKDF (reference sequence). The CDR3 sequence is CATSRDMPPQHF. The CDR3 DNA reads TGTGCCACCAGCAGAGATATGCCTCCCCAGCATTTT.

The chain uses TRBV14 and TRBJ2-2, with D possibly matching TRBD2 (5 bases). The CDR3 has 14 residues. V was shortened by 6 bases and J by 4 bases, with 12 bases between the two germline ends. CDR1 SGHDN and CDR2 FVKESK come from the germline V gene. The CDR3 DNA sequence: TGTGCCAGCAGTCGAAGCGGTTTCACCGGGGAGCTGTTTTTT. This translates into CASSRSGFTGELFF.

The chain is built from TRBV13 and TRBJ2-7; D is tentatively TRBD1 or TRBD2 (5 bases each). Deletions cut 5 bases from V and 3 bases from J, with 17 bases between. The V gene's germline CDR1 is PRHDT and CDR2 FYEKMQ (reference sequence). The CDR3 is 15 amino acids. The CDR3 DNA sequence: TGTGCCAGCAGCCACACCGGGACGGCGGTCTACGAGCAGTACTTC. This gives the protein CASSHTGTAVYEQYF.

This chain links TRBV6-1 with TRBJ2-7, with D possibly TRBD2 on 5 matching bases. Between the trimmed V and J ends, which lost 3 bases and 2 bases, there was a span of 8 bases. The CDR3 covers 13 residues. Germline V gene sequence: CDR1 MNHNS, CDR2 SASEGT. Here the CDR3 DNA reads TGTGCCAGCAGTGACGGGGAGACCTACGAGCAGTACTTC. It specifies CASSDGETYEQYF.

This clone was seen many times. V gene TRBV19 combines with J gene TRBJ2-1, with D hard to call. Per germline, CDR1 LNHDA and CDR2 SQIVND (reference sequence). Trimming shortened V by 2 bases and J by 4 bases, and 9 bases separated the two germline ends. The CDR3 is 14 residues long. The DNA of the CDR3 is TGTGCCAGTAGTATAAGTTCCCTATACAATGAGCAGTTCTTC. Its protein product is CASSISSLYNEQFF.